The next 29 T cell receptor beta chains were all read from a single sample in a study of cytomegalovirus exposure and HLA in healthy donors. Researchers ran the PCR with 60 Vbeta and 13 Jbeta primers. Profiling relied on immunoSEQ multiplex PCR, and the TCRdb table lists in-frame clones only, not all of them. There are roughly 120,000 clones in the sample; approximately 81% occur only once, and about 2.4% lies in the top ten. Sequenced sample: PBMCs. All receptors come from a woman between 40 and 50 years old in good health and CMV-seronegative.

The V gene is TRBV5-1, the J gene TRBJ1-2; tentatively, D is TRBD1 (6 bases). Germline lookup yields CDR1 SGHRS and CDR2 YFSETQ. The CDR3 extends over 12 amino acids. The V end lost 4 bases, the J end lost 12 bases, and 16 bases lay between the germline ends. CDR3 nucleotide sequence: TGCGCCAGCAGCCTCATACAGGGTAGTCACACCTTC. The encoded protein is CASSLIQGSHTF. Using reference TRBV5-1 and TRBJ1-2 for the parts outside the CDR3, the full variable domain is KAGVTQTPRYLIKTRGQQVTLSCSPISGHRSVSWYQQTPGQGLQFLFEYFSETQRNKGNFPGRFSGRQFSNSRSEMNVSTLELGDSALYLCASSLIQGSHTFGSGTRLTVV.

The chain carries TRBV5-1 and TRBJ2-1, with D possibly being TRBD2 (6 bases). Trimming left V 0 bases short and J 1 base short, with 8 bases between. The germline V gene has CDR1 SGHRS and CDR2 YFSETQ. CDR3 size: 15 residues. The CDR3, as DNA: TGCGCCAGCAGCTTGGTAGCGGCGTCCTACAATGAGCAGTTCTTC. Residues: CASSLVAASYNEQFF. The full variable domain, completed using reference TRBV5-1 and TRBJ2-1, is KAGVTQTPRYLIKTRGQQVTLSCSPISGHRSVSWYQQTPGQGLQFLFEYFSETQRNKGNFPGRFSGRQFSNSRSEMNVSTLELGDSALYLCASSLVAASYNEQFFGPGTRLTVL.

The chain couples TRBV27 to TRBJ2-7; 7 bases line up with TRBD1. The V gene end was trimmed by 3 bases and the J gene end by 0 bases; junction bases not matched to a gene: 17. Germline CDR1 MNHEY, CDR2 SMNVEV (reference sequence). The CDR3 consists of 19 residues. This CDR3 reads CASSFRAGHRDSLSYEQYF. CDR3 nucleotide sequence: TGTGCCAGCAGTTTTAGGGCCGGACACCGGGACAGCCTCTCCTACGAGCAGTACTTC.

The rearrangement uses TRBV5-1 and TRBJ1-2; D remains ambiguous. Per the germline V gene, CDR1 is SGHRS and CDR2 is YFSETQ. CDR3 length: 13 residues. Trimming removed 4 bases from V and 1 base from J, with 8 bases in between. This CDR3 is CASSPGSNYGYTF. CDR3 nucleotide sequence: TGCGCCAGCAGCCCCGGGAGTAACTATGGCTACACCTTC.

The CDR3 loop reads CATRYKFSGANVLTF. The CDR3 DNA sequence: TGTGCCACCCGGTATAAGTTCTCTGGGGCCAACGTCCTGACTTTC. The rearrangement uses TRBV6-5 and TRBJ2-6; D unresolved. The V end was cut by 10 bases, the J end by 0 bases, with 13 bases between. Germline V gives CDR1 MNHEY, CDR2 SVGAGI. The CDR3 consists of 15 residues.

The chain employs TRBV7-2 and TRBJ2-7, with 7 bases lining up with TRBD2. The trim removed 4 bases at V and 1 base at J, leaving 1 base unmatched. This CDR3 comprises 13 residues. Germline V gene data show CDR1 as SGHTA and CDR2 as FQGNSA. CDR3 sequence (DNA): TGTGCCAGCAGCTGGGACTATTCCTACGAGCAGTACTTC. Its translation: CASSWDYSYEQYF.

The chain joins TRBV9 to TRBJ2-1, with 13 bases lining up with TRBD2. CDR1 and CDR2 (germline): SGDLS, YYNGEE. Unmatched junction bases numbered 4, after V lost 0 bases and J lost 4 bases. CDR3 length equals 17 residues. CDR3 sequence reads: CASSVGLLAGGYNEQFF. CDR3 nucleotides: TGTGCCAGCAGCGTAGGATTACTAGCGGGAGGGTACAATGAGCAGTTCTTC. Full variable domain (remainder filled in from reference TRBV9 and TRBJ2-1): DSGVTQTPKHLITATGQRVTLRCSPRSGDLSVYWYQQSLDQGLQFLIQYYNGEERAKGNILERFSAQQFPDLHSELNLSSLELGDSALYFCASSVGLLAGGYNEQFFGPGTRLTVL.

CDR3 coding DNA: TGTGCCAGCAGCGGGACCGGGACAGGGACCGTGGCTGAAGCTTTCTTT. Its translation is CASSGTGTGTVAEAFF. This chain links TRBV5-4 with TRBJ1-1; 9 positions agree with TRBD1. Germline loops: CDR1 SGHNT, CDR2 YYREEE (reference sequence). This CDR3 spans 16 amino acids. Germline trimming cut 4 bases from V and 6 bases from J; bases unmatched to any gene: 13.

CDR3 loop: CASSGDQGTEAFF. The CDR3 DNA reads TGTGCCAGCAGTGGGGATCAGGGTACTGAAGCTTTCTTT. The rearrangement links TRBV25-1 to TRBJ1-1; TRBD1 might be the D (5 bases). The CDR3 consists of 13 residues. Germline V CDR1 and CDR2: MGHDK, SYGVNS. The germline V and J ends were trimmed by 4 bases and 5 bases, with 11 bases remaining between them.

J is TRBJ1-2 and V is TRBV5-1; D is undetermined. The germline gives CDR1 SGHRS, CDR2 YFSETQ. Deletions cut 5 bases from V and 2 bases from J, with 10 bases between. The CDR3 has 13 amino acids. CDR3 nucleotide sequence: TGCGCCAGCAGGCGAGAAGTCAACTATGGCTACACCTTC. This encodes CASRREVNYGYTF. Using reference TRBV5-1 and TRBJ1-2 for the parts outside the CDR3, the full variable domain is KAGVTQTPRYLIKTRGQQVTLSCSPISGHRSVSWYQQTPGQGLQFLFEYFSETQRNKGNFPGRFSGRQFSNSRSEMNVSTLELGDSALYLCASRREVNYGYTFGSGTRLTVV.

This chain links TRBV11-3 with TRBJ2-7, with 11 positions matching TRBD2. Germline lookup yields CDR1 SGHNT and CDR2 YENEEA. The CDR3 sequence is 16 residues long. V was pared by 5 bases and J by 3 bases, with 9 bases of the junction left unmatched. The CDR3: CASSTTSGSSFYEQYF. CDR3 DNA: TGTGCCAGCAGCACCACTAGCGGGAGTTCGTTCTACGAGCAGTACTTC.

This chain joins TRBV7-9 and TRBJ2-3; 15 bases are shared with TRBD2. Germline V gene data show CDR1 as SEHNR and CDR2 as FQNEAQ (reference sequence). The V gene end was trimmed by 6 bases and the J gene end by 7 bases; junction bases not matched to a gene: 5. This CDR3 contains 15 residues. Here the CDR3 reads CASRGGLAGGYTQYF. The CDR3 region has the DNA TGTGCCAGCAGAGGGGGACTAGCGGGAGGTTATACGCAGTATTTT.

In its sample, this clone was seen a few times. The chain employs TRBV7-2 and TRBJ1-2; D may be TRBD1 (6 bases). The V end was cut by 3 bases, the J end by 2 bases, with 10 bases between. The length of the CDR3 is 14 residues. Looked up from germline, CDR1 is SGHTA and CDR2 is FQGNSA. CDR3 sequence: CASSLGTSNYGYTF. DNA for the CDR3: TGTGCCAGCAGCTTGGGGACATCGAACTATGGCTACACCTTC.

This clone has a single count. This chain links TRBV6-5 with TRBJ1-5; tentative D call: TRBD1 (6 bases). The CDR3 spans 14 residues. Trimming left V 6 bases short and J 1 base short, with 10 bases between. CDR1 is MNHEY, CDR2 SVGAGI, per germline. CDR3: CASSSGASNQPQHF. The CDR3 DNA sequence: TGTGCCAGCAGCTCAGGGGCGAGCAATCAGCCCCAGCATTTT.

Worth noting for this clone: One end of the junction does not line up with germline, which may come from a read error. This chain uses TRBV7-9 with TRBJ1-4; 9 bases are a match to TRBD1. The germline CDR1 and CDR2 sequences are SEHNR and FQNEAQ (reference sequence). This CDR3 has 16 amino acids. In nucleotides, the CDR3 is TGTTCCAGCAGCGAATACCCGACAGGGGGTGGTGAAAAACTGTTTTTT. It specifies CSSSEYPTGGGEKLFF.

This chain links TRBV14 with TRBJ1-1; D unclear. V was shortened by 5 bases and J by 0 bases, with 10 bases between the two germline ends. CDR1 SGHDN and CDR2 FVKESK come from the germline V gene. This CDR3 comprises 14 residues. This CDR3 reads CASSYREVNTEAFF. The CDR3 nucleotides are TGTGCCAGCAGCTACAGAGAAGTGAACACTGAAGCTTTCTTT.

The chain recombines TRBV29-1 with TRBJ1-2; 10 bases agree with TRBD1. The V gene end was trimmed by 4 bases and the J gene end by 7 bases; junction bases not matched to a gene: 3. Looked up from germline, CDR1 is SQVTM and CDR2 is ANQGSEA. CDR3 length: 12 residues. The CDR3 protein is CSVGGTGVGYTF. The CDR3 DNA reads TGCAGCGTTGGTGGGACAGGGGTTGGCTACACCTTC.

The chain couples TRBV19 to TRBJ2-1; a weak D match, TRBD2 (6 bases). Germline assignment: CDR1 LNHDA and CDR2 SQIVND (reference sequence). The CDR3 loop spans 14 amino acids. V lost 3 bases and J lost 10, with 16 bases in between. The CDR3 coding sequence is TGTGCCAGTAGTATTCCGGGCGGGAACGGAGAGCAGTTCTTC. This codes for CASSIPGGNGEQFF.

This clone was seen only once. The chain joins TRBV7-3 to TRBJ2-7; D uncertain. This CDR3 is 15 amino acids long. Trimming pared 0 bases from V and 6 bases from J, leaving 15 bases between. Germline-derived CDR1 and CDR2 are SGHTA and FQGTGA. CDR3 DNA sequence: TGTGCCAGCAGCTTAACGGCTGGGTTAAGGAGCGAGCAGTACTTC. Protein sequence: CASSLTAGLRSEQYF.

In DNA, the CDR3 is TGTGCCAGCAGCTACGGACAGGAAGTCACCTACGAGCAGTACTTC. Protein sequence: CASSYGQEVTYEQYF. This chain joins TRBV5-6 and TRBJ2-7; 7 bases agree with TRBD1. This CDR3 is 15 amino acids long. V lost 3 bases to trimming and J lost 2 bases; unmatched junction nucleotides: 8. The germline gives CDR1 SGHDT, CDR2 YYEEEE. Full variable domain (outside the CDR3, taken from reference TRBV5-6 and TRBJ2-7): DAGVTQSPTHLIKTRGQQVTLRCSPKSGHDTVSWYQQALGQGPQFIFQYYEEEERQRGNFPDRFSGHQFPNYSSELNVNALLLGDSALYLCASSYGQEVTYEQYFGPGTRLTVT.

This chain uses TRBV14 with TRBJ2-2, with 9 nucleotides matching TRBD1. In germline, CDR1 is SGHDN, CDR2 FVKESK. Trimming cost V 1 base and J 6 bases; bases outside gene matches: 9. This CDR3 is 17 amino acids long. The CDR3 DNA reads as TGTGCCAGCAGCCAAGCTTTCGGGACAGGGTTTTCCGGGGAGCTGTTTTTT. It is translated as CASSQAFGTGFSGELFF.

This chain uses TRBV19 with TRBJ2-1, with 10 bases fitting TRBD1. Germline CDR1 reads LNHDA; CDR2 reads SQIVND (reference sequence). This CDR3 region has 14 residues. Trimming at V came to 7 bases and at J to 6 bases, leaving 6 bases not matched to a gene. The CDR3 DNA reads TGTGCCAGTATAGACAGGGGGCTAGTCAATGAGCAGTTCTTC. Translated: CASIDRGLVNEQFF.

This clone has more than one count but fewer than ten. The gene calls are TRBV6-1 and TRBJ2-3, with 12 bases lining up with TRBD1. The germline V gene encodes CDR1 MNHNS and CDR2 SASEGT. V shed 10 bases, J shed 2 bases, and the junction held 7 bases outside the gene matches. This CDR3 has 15 residues. CDR3 sequence: CATEPGQGATDTQYF. In DNA form, the CDR3 reads TGTGCCACCGAGCCGGGACAGGGGGCCACAGATACGCAGTATTTT.

The chain employs TRBV14 and TRBJ2-1, with 7 positions matching TRBD2. The CDR3 contains 17 residues. Germline-derived CDR1 and CDR2 are SGHDN and FVKESK. V trimming: 2 bases; J trimming: 4 bases; junction bases outside the gene matches: 11. The CDR3: CASSQIGSGKRYNEQFF. The DNA for the CDR3 is TGTGCCAGCAGCCAAATTGGAAGCGGGAAGAGATACAATGAGCAGTTCTTC.

The rearrangement links TRBV25-1 to TRBJ1-5, with D perhaps TRBD1 (6 bases). The CDR3 is made up of 16 amino acids. V dropped 6 bases and J dropped 3 bases, with 18 bases sitting between them. Germline assignment: CDR1 MGHDK and CDR2 SYGVNS. Here the CDR3 reads CASRQPIQGDNQPQHF. CDR3 DNA sequence: TGTGCCAGCAGACAACCTATACAGGGAGACAATCAGCCCCAGCATTTT.

The chain uses TRBV5-6 and TRBJ1-3; D possibly corresponds to TRBD1 (6 bases). V was cut by 1 base and J by 5 bases, with 16 bases left in between. This CDR3 spans 16 amino acids. Looked up from germline, CDR1 is SGHDT and CDR2 is YYEEEE. The DNA for the CDR3 is TGTGCCAGCAGCTTGACTCAGGTGCAGGGGCGAAACACCATATATTTT. This sequence encodes CASSLTQVQGRNTIYF.

The chain uses TRBV28 and TRBJ2-1, with a possible D match to TRBD1 (6 bases). The germline V gene has CDR1 MDHEN and CDR2 SYDVKM. The CDR3 extends over 16 amino acids. V was cut by 4 bases and J by 2 bases, with 15 bases left in between. CDR3: CASSSLSDRAYNEQFF. DNA of the CDR3: TGTGCCAGCAGTTCCCTGTCGGACAGAGCCTACAATGAGCAGTTCTTC.

This rearrangement joins TRBV7-2 to TRBJ2-7, with a weak D call TRBD2 (6 bases). The CDR3 runs 13 residues. Germline lookup yields CDR1 SGHTA and CDR2 FQGNSA. The germline V and J ends were trimmed by 3 bases and 6 bases, with 12 bases remaining between them. CDR3 DNA: TGTGCCAGCAGCTTGCAGCGGGCGGGCGAGCAGTACTTC. It encodes CASSLQRAGEQYF.

The rearrangement links TRBV6-1 to TRBJ1-2, with D possibly being TRBD1 (6 bases). Germline V gene lookup returns CDR1 MNHNS and CDR2 SASEGT. The CDR3 runs 13 residues. Trimming left V 4 bases short and J 2 bases short, with 8 bases between. The CDR3 reads CASSGQANYGYTF. The CDR3, as DNA: TGTGCCAGCAGTGGACAGGCGAACTATGGCTACACCTTC.